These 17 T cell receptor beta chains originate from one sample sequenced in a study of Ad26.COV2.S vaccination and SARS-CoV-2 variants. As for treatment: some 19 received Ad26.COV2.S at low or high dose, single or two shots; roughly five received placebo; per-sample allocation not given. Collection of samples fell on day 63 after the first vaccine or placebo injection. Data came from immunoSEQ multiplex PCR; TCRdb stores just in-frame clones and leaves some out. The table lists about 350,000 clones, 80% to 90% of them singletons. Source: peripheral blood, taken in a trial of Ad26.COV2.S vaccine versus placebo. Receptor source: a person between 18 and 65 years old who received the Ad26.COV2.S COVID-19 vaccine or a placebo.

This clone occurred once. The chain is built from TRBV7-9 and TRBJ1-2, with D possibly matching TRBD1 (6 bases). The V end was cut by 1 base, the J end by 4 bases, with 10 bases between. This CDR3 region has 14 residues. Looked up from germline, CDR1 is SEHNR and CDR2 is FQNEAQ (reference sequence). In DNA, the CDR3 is TGTGCCAGCAGCTTAGGGGGACACCTCTATGGCTACACCTTC. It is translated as CASSLGGHLYGYTF.

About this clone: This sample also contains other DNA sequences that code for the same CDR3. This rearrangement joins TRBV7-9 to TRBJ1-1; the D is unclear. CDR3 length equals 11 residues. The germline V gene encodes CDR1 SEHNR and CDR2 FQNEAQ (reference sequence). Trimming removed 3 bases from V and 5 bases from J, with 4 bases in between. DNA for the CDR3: TGTGCCAGCAGCTTTGGTACTGAAGCTTTCTTT. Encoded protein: CASSFGTEAFF.

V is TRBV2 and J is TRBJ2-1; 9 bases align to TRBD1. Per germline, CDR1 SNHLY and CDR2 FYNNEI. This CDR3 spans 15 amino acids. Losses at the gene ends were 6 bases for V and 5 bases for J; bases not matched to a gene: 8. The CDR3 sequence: CASSSGTGSHNEQFF. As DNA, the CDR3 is TGTGCCAGCAGCTCCGGGACAGGGAGCCACAATGAGCAGTTCTTC.

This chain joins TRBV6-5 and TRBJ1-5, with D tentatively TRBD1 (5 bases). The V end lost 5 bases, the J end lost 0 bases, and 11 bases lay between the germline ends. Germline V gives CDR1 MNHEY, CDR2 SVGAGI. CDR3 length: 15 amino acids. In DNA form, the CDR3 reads TGTGCCAGCAGTCCCGACAGTAATAGCAATCAGCCCCAGCATTTT. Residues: CASSPDSNSNQPQHF.

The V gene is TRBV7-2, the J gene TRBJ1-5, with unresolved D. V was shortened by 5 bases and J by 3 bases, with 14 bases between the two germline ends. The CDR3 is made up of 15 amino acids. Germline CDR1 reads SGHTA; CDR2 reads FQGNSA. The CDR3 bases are TGTGCCAGCAGCACAGACGGCGCCTTCAATCAGCCCCAGCATTTT. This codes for CASSTDGAFNQPQHF.

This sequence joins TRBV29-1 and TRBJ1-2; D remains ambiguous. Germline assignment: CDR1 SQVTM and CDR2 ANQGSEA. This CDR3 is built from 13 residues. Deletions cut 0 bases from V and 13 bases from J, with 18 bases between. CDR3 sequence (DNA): TGCAGCGTTGAAGATTGGGCACAATCCGGTCGCACCTTC. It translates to CSVEDWAQSGRTF.

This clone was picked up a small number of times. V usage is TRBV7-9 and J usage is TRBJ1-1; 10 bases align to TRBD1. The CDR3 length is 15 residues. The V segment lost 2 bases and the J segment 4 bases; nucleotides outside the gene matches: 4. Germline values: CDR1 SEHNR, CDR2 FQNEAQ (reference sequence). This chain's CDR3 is CASSLSRTGGTEAFF. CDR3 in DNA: TGTGCCAGCAGCTTATCTAGGACAGGGGGCACTGAAGCTTTCTTT.

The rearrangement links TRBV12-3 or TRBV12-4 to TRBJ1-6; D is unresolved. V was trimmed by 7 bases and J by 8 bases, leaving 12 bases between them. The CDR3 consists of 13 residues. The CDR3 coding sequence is TGTGCCAGCAAACGGGGTGAGGATTCACCCCTCCACTTT. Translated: CASKRGEDSPLHF.

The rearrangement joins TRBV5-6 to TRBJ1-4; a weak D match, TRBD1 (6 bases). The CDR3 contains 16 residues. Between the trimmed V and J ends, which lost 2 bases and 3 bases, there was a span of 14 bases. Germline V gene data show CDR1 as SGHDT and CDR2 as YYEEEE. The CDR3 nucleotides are TGTGCCAGCAGCTTAAGGGGGACGCCGGCTAATGAAAAACTGTTTTTT. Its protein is CASSLRGTPANEKLFF.

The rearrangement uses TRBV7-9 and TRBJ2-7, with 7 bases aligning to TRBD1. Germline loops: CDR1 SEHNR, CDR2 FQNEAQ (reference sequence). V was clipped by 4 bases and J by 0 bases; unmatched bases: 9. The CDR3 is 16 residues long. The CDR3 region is CASSYPDREYSYEQYF. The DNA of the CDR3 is TGTGCCAGCAGCTACCCCGACAGGGAGTACTCCTACGAGCAGTACTTC.

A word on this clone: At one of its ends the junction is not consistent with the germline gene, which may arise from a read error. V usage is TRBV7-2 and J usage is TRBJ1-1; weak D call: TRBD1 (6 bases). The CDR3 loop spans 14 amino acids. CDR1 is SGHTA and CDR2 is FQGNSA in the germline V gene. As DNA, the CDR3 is TGTGCCAGCAGCTTGGGACAAATTAACACTAAAGCTTTCTTT. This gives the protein CASSLGQINTKAFF.

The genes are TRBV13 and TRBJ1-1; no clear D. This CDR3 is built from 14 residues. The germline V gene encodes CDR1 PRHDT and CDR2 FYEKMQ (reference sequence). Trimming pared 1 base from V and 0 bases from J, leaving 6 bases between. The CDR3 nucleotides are TGTGCCAGCAGCTTAGTCCTATTGAACACTGAAGCTTTCTTT. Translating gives CASSLVLLNTEAFF. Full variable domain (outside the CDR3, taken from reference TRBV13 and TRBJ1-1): AAGVIQSPRHLIKEKRETATLKCYPIPRHDTVYWYQQGPGQDPQFLISFYEKMQSDKGSIPDRFSAQQFSDYHSELNMSSLELGDSALYFCASSLVLLNTEAFFGQGTRLTVV.

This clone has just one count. In DNA, the CDR3 is TGTGCCAGCAGTAGGACAGGGAGCTCCTACGAGCAGTACTTC. Protein sequence: CASSRTGSSYEQYF. J is TRBJ2-7 and V is TRBV28; TRBD1 aligns across 8 bases. The CDR3 is made up of 14 amino acids. V shed 5 bases and J 0 bases; nucleotides not matched to a gene: 3. Per germline, CDR1 MDHEN and CDR2 SYDVKM.

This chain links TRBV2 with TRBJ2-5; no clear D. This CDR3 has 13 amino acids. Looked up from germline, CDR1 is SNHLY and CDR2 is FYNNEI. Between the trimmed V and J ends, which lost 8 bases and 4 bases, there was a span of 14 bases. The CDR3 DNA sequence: TGTGCCAGCCACTCTGGGGTGACAGAGACCCAGTACTTC. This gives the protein CASHSGVTETQYF.

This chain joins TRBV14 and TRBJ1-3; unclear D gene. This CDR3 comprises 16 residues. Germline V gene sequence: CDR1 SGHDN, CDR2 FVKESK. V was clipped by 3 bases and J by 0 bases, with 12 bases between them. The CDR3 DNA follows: TGTGCCAGCAGCCAGATAGGACGGAGCTCTGGAAACACCATATATTTT. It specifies CASSQIGRSSGNTIYF.

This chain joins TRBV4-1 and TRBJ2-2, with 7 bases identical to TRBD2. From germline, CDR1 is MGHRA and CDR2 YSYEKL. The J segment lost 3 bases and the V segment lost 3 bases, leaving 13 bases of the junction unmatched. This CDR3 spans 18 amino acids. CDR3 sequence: CASSHDETSRGDTGELFF. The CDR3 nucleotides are TGCGCCAGCAGCCATGATGAGACTAGCCGGGGGGACACCGGGGAGCTGTTTTTT.

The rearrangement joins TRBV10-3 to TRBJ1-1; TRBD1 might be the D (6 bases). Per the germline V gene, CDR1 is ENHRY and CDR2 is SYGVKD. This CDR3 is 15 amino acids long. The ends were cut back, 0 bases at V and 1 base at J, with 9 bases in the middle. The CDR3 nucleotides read TGTGCCATCAGTGAGTCAGGACAGCCGAACACTGAAGCTTTCTTT. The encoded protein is CAISESGQPNTEAFF.